What follows is one T cell receptor beta chain and its context. Its antigen is still unknown. CDR3 size: 13 residues. Germline V gene data show CDR1 as GTSNPN and CDR2 as SVGIG (reference sequence). Trimming removed 1 base from V and 8 bases from J, with 11 bases in between. The data are from a study of cytomegalovirus exposure and HLA in healthy donors. Study-level results: TCR beta V- and J-gene trimming, according to a later analysis, was linked to a missense DCLRE1C variant.

PCR primers comprised 60 Vbeta and 13 Jbeta primers. Here immunoSEQ multiplex PCR was the method, and the copy in TCRdb shows in-frame clones only, minus some. The table records 110,000 or so clones, over 65% of them present only once. The sequenced sample was PBMCs. V usage is TRBV30 and J usage is TRBJ1-4; possible D gene TRBD1, 5 bases. The clonotype comes from a woman aged 30 to 39 in good health and CMV-seropositive. CDR3 amino acids: CAWSEGVGEKLFF. The DNA of the CDR3 is TGTGCCTGGAGTGAAGGGGTTGGGGAAAAACTGTTTTTT.